This is a list of T cell receptor beta chains from one sample in a study of blood T cells in healthy people across ages. TCRdb reanalysed the 5' RACE reads using MiXCR and keeps one entry per CDR3 protein. The sample has about 680,000 distinct CDR3 sequences, 45% to 50% seen once. Sequenced sample: blood. The receptors shown here come from a woman in her sixties in good health. Both conserved end residues are part of each CDR3. Some rows have no size entry. The others give once, few or many, or a class for an expanded clone.

clone size,V gene,CDR3 protein
.,TRBV20-1,CSARKGGYNTDAQYF
few,TRBV5-8,CASSGQGEGGYTF
once,TRBV20-1,CSARDRRLGVNEQYF
.,TRBV7-2,CASSPFHIAGGPNEQFF
.,TRBV4-2,CASSRKAEQETQYF
.,TRBV28,CASSGVSEQFF
.,TRBV7-9,CASCRSGGAVGANVLTF
.,TRBV11-2,CASSLDQYLAELRWQFF
few,TRBV7-9,CASSPGSSPLHF
.,TRBV6-5,CASSYDSVVGTQYF
.,TRBV10-3,CAISETFATSGCPQETQYF
.,TRBV27,CASRRLAGGNRDNEQFF
.,TRBV13,CASSLGGKLGETQYF
many,TRBV7-2,CASSLDSSGTYEQYF
.,TRBV10-3,CAISAPGGETQYF
.,TRBV28,CASSFVRKQFF
few,TRBV7-2,CASRSPTRDTDTQYF
many,TRBV29-1,CSVESLVRNTEAFF
few,TRBV5-1,CASSLVSVATAYTTDTQYF
few,TRBV2,CASSDRGTQYF
.,TRBV6-2/TRBV6-3,CATNHGTGVGTQYF
many,TRBV6-2/TRBV6-3,CATLAGGRNTQYF
few,TRBV5-1,CASSSGVGRRGNNEQYF
.,TRBV2,CASSDWTSGSYEQYF
.,TRBV9,CASSDTGVHTGELFF
once,TRBV6-2/TRBV6-3,CASRPGTSGSFVGELFF
many,TRBV20-1,CSAPPGLGAYNEQFF
.,TRBV20-1,CSGATSGRTYEQYF
.,TRBV9,CASTQSSSYNSPLHF
.,TRBV27,CASSLYWSSYEQYF
.,TRBV10-3,CAISDVSSGRQYF
.,TRBV2,CASSSNQRVAYEQYF
.,TRBV20-1,CSASDDSGADEQYF
.,TRBV5-1,CASSKDRVSYEQYF
many,TRBV5-1,CASSGTSRPGANVLTF
.,TRBV4-2,CASSQWGTGNTEAFF
few,TRBV10-3,CAISGVGSNQPQHF
.,TRBV7-2,CASSSLAGSNYNEQYF
.,TRBV29-1,CSVVGRQVNTEAFF
few,TRBV7-6,CASSLMIGNADTQYF
.,TRBV7-9,CASSPFTGTGAGGQPQHF
.,TRBV30,CAYRWGEYYGYTF
.,TRBV6-2/TRBV6-3,CASSSSGRVLYEQYF
.,TRBV20-1,CSARPIQQQGSDTEAFF
few,TRBV5-1,CASRSGRSEQYF
.,TRBV6-5,CASSSGPPVGNQPQHF
.,TRBV5-4,CASSSDRGQYGYTF
.,TRBV2,CASSQRQGAEGYTF
.,TRBV7-2,CAGSHGDTQYF
.,TRBV18,CASSPSLDSFNEQYF